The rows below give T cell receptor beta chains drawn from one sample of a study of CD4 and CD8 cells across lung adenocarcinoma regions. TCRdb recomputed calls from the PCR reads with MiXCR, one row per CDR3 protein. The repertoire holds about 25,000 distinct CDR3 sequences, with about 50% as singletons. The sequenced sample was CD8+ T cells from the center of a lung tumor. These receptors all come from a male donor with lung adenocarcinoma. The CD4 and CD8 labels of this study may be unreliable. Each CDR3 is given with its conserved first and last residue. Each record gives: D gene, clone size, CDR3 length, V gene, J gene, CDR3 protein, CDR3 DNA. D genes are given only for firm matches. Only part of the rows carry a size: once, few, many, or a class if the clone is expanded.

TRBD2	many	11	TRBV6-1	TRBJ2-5	CGAGTQETQYF	TGCGGAGCGGGAACCCAAGAGACCCAGTACTTC
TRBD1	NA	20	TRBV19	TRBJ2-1	CATQRTGPYTGESSYNEQFF	TGTGCCACGCAACGGACAGGGCCCTACACAGGCGAGAGCTCCTACAATGAGCAGTTCTTC
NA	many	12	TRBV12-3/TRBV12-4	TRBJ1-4	CASSQQREKLFF	TGTGCCAGCAGTCAACAGCGTGAAAAACTGTTTTTT
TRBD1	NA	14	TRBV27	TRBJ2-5	CASSMDRGIETQYF	TGTGCCAGCAGTATGGACAGGGGTATAGAGACCCAGTACTTC
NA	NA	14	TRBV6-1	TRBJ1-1	CASSDNRFNYGSFF	TGTGCCAGCAGTGACAACCGGTTTAACTATGGATCCTTCTTC
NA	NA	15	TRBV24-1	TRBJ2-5	CATSDPRGAGETQYF	TGTGCCACCAGTGACCCCCGGGGAGCGGGAGAGACCCAGTACTTC
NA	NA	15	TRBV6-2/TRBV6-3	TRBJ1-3	CASNSPGTLGNTIYF	TGTGCCAGCAACTCCCCGGGGACCCTTGGAAACACCATATATTTT
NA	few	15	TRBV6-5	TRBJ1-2	CASSYSLGQGGGYTF	TGTGCCAGCAGTTACTCCTTAGGGCAGGGCGGCGGCTACACCTTC
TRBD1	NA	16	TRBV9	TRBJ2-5	CASSFRTGGNGETQYF	TGTGCCAGCAGCTTCCGGACAGGGGGTAATGGTGAGACCCAGTACTTC
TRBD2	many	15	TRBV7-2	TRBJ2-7	CASSLSGVEVNEQYF	TGTGCCAGCAGTTTAAGCGGGGTTGAAGTGAACGAGCAGTACTTC
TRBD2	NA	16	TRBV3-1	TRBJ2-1	CASSQDSGARRNEQFF	TGTGCCAGCAGCCAGGATAGCGGGGCCCGACGAAATGAGCAGTTCTTC
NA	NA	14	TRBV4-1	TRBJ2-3	CGSTGLGGTDTQYF	TGCGGCAGCACGGGACTGGGGGGCACAGATACTCAGTATTTT
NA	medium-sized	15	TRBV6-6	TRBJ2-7	CASRPSDRSPYEQYF	TGTGCCAGCAGACCCTCGGACAGATCTCCCTACGAGCAGTACTTC
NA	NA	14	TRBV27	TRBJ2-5	CAGRGGRGTETQYF	TGTGCCGGGCGTGGGGGACGGGGCACAGAGACCCAGTACTTC
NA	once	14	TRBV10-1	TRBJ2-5	CASSEFEGSETQYF	TGCGCCAGCAGTGAATTCGAAGGATCCGAGACCCAGTACTTC
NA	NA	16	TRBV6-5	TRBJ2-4	CASSFSGLGGKDTQYF	TGTGCCAGCAGTTTCTCGGGGCTGGGCGGCAAAGATACTCAGTACTTT
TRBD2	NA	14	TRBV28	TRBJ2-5	CAGSGSGDKEIQYF	TGTGCGGGCAGCGGGAGCGGGGACAAAGAGATTCAGTACTTC
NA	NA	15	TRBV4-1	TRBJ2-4	CASGQGGWATDIQYF	TGCGCCAGCGGCCAGGGGGGGTGGGCCACAGACATTCAGTACTTC
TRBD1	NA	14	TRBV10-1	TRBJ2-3	CGSRGPGAKNMQYF	TGCGGCAGCAGGGGGCCGGGAGCCAAAAACATGCAGTATTTT
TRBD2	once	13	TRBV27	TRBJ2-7	CAGSSLAGYEQYF	TGTGCGGGCAGTAGTCTAGCGGGCTACGAGCAGTACTTC
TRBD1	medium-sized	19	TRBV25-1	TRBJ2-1	CASSARVGLGRTGNNEQFF	TGTGCCAGCAGTGCTCGCGTCGGTTTGGGGAGGACAGGGAACAATGAGCAGTTCTTC
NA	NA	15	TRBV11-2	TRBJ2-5	CAAGHGGRDQDIQYF	TGTGCCGCCGGCCACGGGGGCCGTGACCAAGACATCCAGTACTTC
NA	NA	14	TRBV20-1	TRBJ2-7	CSARVEGQGFEQYF	TGCAGTGCTAGAGTTGAGGGGCAGGGGTTTGAGCAGTACTTC
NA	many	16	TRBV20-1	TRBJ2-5	CSARDFVTGAQETQYF	TGCAGTGCTAGAGATTTCGTGACGGGGGCCCAAGAGACCCAGTACTTC
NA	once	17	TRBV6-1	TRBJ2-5	CASSAGRAGRDQETQYF	TGTGCCAGCAGTGCGGGGCGGGCTGGCCGTGACCAAGAGACCCAGTACTTC
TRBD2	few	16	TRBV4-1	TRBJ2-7	CASSQTPTSGAYEQYF	TGCGCCAGCAGCCAAACTCCGACTAGCGGGGCCTACGAGCAGTACTTC
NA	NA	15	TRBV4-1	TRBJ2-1	CASGQTPSSYNEQFF	TGCGCCAGCGGCCAGACACCGAGCTCCTACAATGAGCAGTTCTTC
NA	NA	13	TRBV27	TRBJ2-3	CASSFYSTDTQYF	TGTGCCAGCAGTTTTTACAGCACAGATACGCAGTATTTT
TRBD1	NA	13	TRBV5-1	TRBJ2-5	CASSYGQEETQYF	TGCGCCAGCAGCTACGGACAGGAAGAGACCCAGTACTTC
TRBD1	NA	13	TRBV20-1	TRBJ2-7	CSAFRDRRHEQYF	TGCAGTGCTTTCCGGGACAGGCGCCACGAGCAGTACTTC
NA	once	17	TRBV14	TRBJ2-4	CARSRDPGRCAKDTQYF	TGTGCCCGCAGCCGCGATCCGGGGCGGTGTGCCAAAGATACGCAGTACTTC